The T cell receptor beta chain under discussion was sequenced for a study of T cells in Graves' hyperthyroidism and ophthalmopathy. It was RNA transcripts that yielded the amplified TCR beta CDR3 regions. Primed by the HTBI set, a first-round RT-PCR was run on the TCR CDR3. TCRdb reprocessed the multiplex PCR reads via MiXCR and lists one record per CDR3 protein. The sample has some 600,000 distinct CDR3 sequences; approximately 15% are singletons. CDR3 size: 14 residues. Trimming stripped 2 bases from V and 9 bases from J, with 14 bases between. Germline values: CDR1 SGHTA, CDR2 FQGTGA. Exclusion followed for patients with uncontrolled infection, other autoimmune disease, pregnancy or lactation. Orbital computed tomography, thyroid ultrasound, serum thyroxine and TRAb, and clinical symptoms together informed the diagnoses. The table lists this clonotype with many counts.

The source of this sequence is a woman aged 25 to 45 with Graves' hyperthyroidism that later progressed to Graves' ophthalmopathy. The chain has TRBV7-3 and TRBJ2-1; tentative D call: TRBD1 (6 bases). The sequencing input was blood. CDR3 protein: CASSLFRTDGEQFF. In DNA form, the CDR3 reads TGTGCCAGCAGCTTATTTAGGACAGACGGTGAGCAGTTCTTC.